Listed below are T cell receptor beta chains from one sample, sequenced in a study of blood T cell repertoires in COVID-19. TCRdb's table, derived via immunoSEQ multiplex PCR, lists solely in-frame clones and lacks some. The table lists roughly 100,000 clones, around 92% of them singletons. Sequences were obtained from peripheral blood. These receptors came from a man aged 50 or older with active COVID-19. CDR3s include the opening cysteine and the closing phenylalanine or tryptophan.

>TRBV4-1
CASSQVLGQTHGTNEKLFF
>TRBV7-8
CASSSGGLADEQFF
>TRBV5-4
CASSRPGLGPGEQYF
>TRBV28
CASSLTDTGVLGNIQYF
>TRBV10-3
CATRGTGVITEAFF
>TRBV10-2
CASSESTYTDTQYF
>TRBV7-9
CASSLASGTVNQPQHF
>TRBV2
CASKADRGTDTQYF
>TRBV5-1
CASSPGDSYNSPLHF
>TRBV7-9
CASSVRDITGELFF
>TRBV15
CATRSGSSLGNEQFF
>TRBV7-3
CASSLGGNANTGELFF
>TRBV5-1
CASSSGTGESPLHF
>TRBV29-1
CSAQRQGIPEAFF
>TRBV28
CASRVQGVSTEAFF
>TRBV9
CASSVRSSGSYNEQFF
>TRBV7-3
CASSLTLGGYNEQFF